A single sample is the source of the 28 T cell receptor beta chains below, sequenced in a study of CD8+ T cells in alopecia areata. RNA, once extracted, was reverse transcribed into cDNA for use as the sequencing template. Here immunoSEQ multiplex PCR was the method, and the copy in TCRdb shows in-frame clones only, minus some. The sample lists about 130,000 clones, roughly 50% occurring once. The source material was CD8+ T cells sorted from blood, sampled at week 0. The receptors come from a human donor with alopecia areata.

The rearrangement joins TRBV7-8 to TRBJ2-5; D is ambiguous. CDR1 is SGHVS, CDR2 FQNEAQ, per germline. The V end was cut by 5 bases, the J end by 4 bases, with 23 bases between. The CDR3 is 17 residues long. CDR3 bases: TGTGCCAGCAGCCCCCCTCTCGTAGAAACCCTCCGAGAGACCCAGTACTTC. Translation: CASSPPLVETLRETQYF.

Of note for this clone: The junction and the germline gene differ at one end; a read error may be behind it. The chain carries TRBV4-1 and TRBJ2-7; D possibly corresponds to TRBD2 (5 bases). CDR1 MGHRA and CDR2 YSYEKL come from the germline V gene. CDR3 length: 14 residues. CDR3 loop: CASTQGRGYYEQYF. CDR3 coding DNA: TGCGCCAGCACCCAAGGGCGAGGGTACTACGAGCAGTACTTC.

The chain couples TRBV30 to TRBJ2-3; 7 positions match TRBD2. The CDR3 is 15 residues long. V lost 3 bases and J lost 6; bases outside the gene matches: 12. From germline, CDR1 is GTSNPN and CDR2 SVGIG (reference sequence). The DNA for the CDR3 is TGTGCCTGGAGGCGGGGGAGCACCGTTAAGGATACGCAGTATTTT. It yields the protein CAWRRGSTVKDTQYF.

The gene calls are TRBV7-9 and TRBJ2-3; D gene uncertain. The CDR3 sequence is 12 residues long. The V gene lost 5 bases and the J gene lost 6 bases, with 9 bases spanning the gap. Germline loops: CDR1 SEHNR, CDR2 FQNEAQ (reference sequence). The CDR3 coding sequence is TGTGCCAGCAGCCGTAGAGTGGATACGCAGTATTTT. This translates into CASSRRVDTQYF.

The CDR3 sequence: CAWSVLYGYTF. In nucleotides, the CDR3 is TGTGCCTGGAGTGTATTGTATGGCTACACCTTC. This chain joins TRBV30 and TRBJ1-2; D gene unclear. The germline V gene encodes CDR1 GTSNPN and CDR2 SVGIG (reference sequence). Trimming took off 0 bases at V and 5 bases at J, with 4 bases between the two ends. There are 11 residues in the CDR3.

The rearrangement joins TRBV10-1 to TRBJ2-3; D perhaps matches TRBD2 (7 bases). Trimming removed 2 bases from V and 2 bases from J, with 14 bases in between. Germline CDR1 and CDR2: WNHNN and SYGVQD (reference sequence). This CDR3 spans 16 amino acids. CDR3 DNA: TGCGCCAGCAGTGAGATTGCGGGGGCCTTCACAGATACGCAGTATTTT. Translated: CASSEIAGAFTDTQYF.

The table lists this clone with many counts. A far larger clone lies a single base away; this is likely a read error. The V gene is TRBV4-2, the J gene TRBJ2-3; the match to TRBD2 covers 13 bases. Germline assignment: CDR1 LGHNA and CDR2 YNFKEQ. Trimming cost V 1 base and J 5 bases; bases outside gene matches: 3. The CDR3 extends over 16 amino acids. This chain's CDR3 is CASSQGRLAGGDTQYF. CDR3 bases: TGTGCCAGCAGCCAAGGTAGACTAGCGGGGGGAGATACGCAGTATTTT.

This chain uses TRBV29-1 with TRBJ1-1; no clear D gene. The CDR3 consists of 15 residues. The V end was cut by 3 bases, the J end by 5 bases, with 19 bases between. Germline V gene data show CDR1 as SQVTM and CDR2 as ANQGSEA. The CDR3 bases are TGCAGCGTTGATACGACCGACTTTCTCAGGACTGAAGCTTTCTTT. Translated: CSVDTTDFLRTEAFF.

For the CDR3, the DNA is TGCAGCGTCCAAGGGGGGTTCGGCTACGAGCAGTACTTC. It encodes CSVQGGFGYEQYF. The V and J genes are TRBV29-1 and TRBJ2-7, with D perhaps TRBD1 or TRBD2 (6 bases each). CDR1 is SQVTM and CDR2 is ANQGSEA in the germline V gene. V was shortened by 6 bases and J by 3 bases, with 15 bases between the two germline ends. The CDR3 extends over 13 amino acids.

V usage is TRBV5-1 and J usage is TRBJ1-1; tentatively, D is TRBD1 (6 bases). CDR3 length equals 14 residues. V was clipped by 5 bases and J by 0 bases, with 11 bases between them. Germline assignment: CDR1 SGHRS and CDR2 YFSETQ. In DNA, the CDR3 is TGCGCCAGCAGTCCAACAGGGTTGAACACTGAAGCTTTCTTT. Protein product: CASSPTGLNTEAFF.

This rearrangement joins TRBV29-1 to TRBJ1-2; 10 nucleotides align to TRBD1. There are 16 residues in the CDR3. The germline CDR1 and CDR2 sequences are SQVTM and ANQGSEA. The ends lost 3 bases at V and 8 bases at J; junction bases unmatched: 15. The CDR3 here is CSVDGVTGGFVEGYTF. CDR3 nucleotide sequence: TGCAGCGTTGATGGTGTGACAGGGGGCTTTGTGGAGGGCTACACCTTC.

J is TRBJ2-3 and V is TRBV27, with D possibly matching TRBD1 (6 bases). This CDR3 has 16 amino acids. Per the germline V gene, CDR1 is MNHEY and CDR2 is SMNVEV (reference sequence). V was clipped by 2 bases and J by 2 bases, with 14 bases between them. The CDR3 DNA reads as TGTGCCAGCAGTTTAGGGGCCAGGGGTAACACAGATACGCAGTATTTT. It yields the protein CASSLGARGNTDTQYF.

The chain is built from TRBV7-9 and TRBJ2-7, with TRBD1 matching over 9 bases. The CDR3 is 13 amino acids. Per the germline V gene, CDR1 is SEHNR and CDR2 is FQNEAQ (reference sequence). V lost 7 bases, J lost 1 base, and 2 bases stayed unmatched. The CDR3 DNA reads TGTGCCAGCACGACAGGGGGATCCTACGAGCAGTACTTC. Translation: CASTTGGSYEQYF.

This chain uses TRBV15 with TRBJ1-2, with TRBD1 matching 8 bases. CDR1 LNHNV and CDR2 YYDKDF come from the germline V gene (reference sequence). CDR3 size: 18 residues. J was trimmed by 7 bases and V by 0 bases; bases with no gene match: 16. CDR3 amino acids: CATSRDLLDREGIVGYTF. CDR3 sequence (DNA): TGTGCCACCAGCAGAGACCTCCTGGACAGGGAGGGGATTGTTGGCTACACCTTC.

V and J are TRBV2 and TRBJ2-2, with a weak D call TRBD1 (6 bases). The V end was cut by 8 bases, the J end by 2 bases, with 15 bases between. CDR3 length: 15 residues. Germline CDR1 and CDR2: SNHLY and FYNNEI. The CDR3 region is CASEGNRENTGELFF. The CDR3, as DNA: TGTGCCAGCGAGGGTAACAGGGAAAACACCGGGGAGCTGTTTTTT.

The chain carries TRBV5-6 and TRBJ2-5, with D hard to call. The germline V gene has CDR1 SGHDT and CDR2 YYEEEE. The CDR3 extends over 13 amino acids. Trimming stripped 3 bases from V and 5 bases from J, with 11 bases between. The CDR3 DNA reads as TGTGCCAGCAGCTCTTCATCCTTTGAGACCCAGTACTTC. This codes for CASSSSSFETQYF.

J is TRBJ1-1 and V is TRBV29-1; no reliable D call. In germline, CDR1 is SQVTM, CDR2 ANQGSEA. Trimming removed 5 bases at V and 5 bases at J, with 15 bases between. This CDR3 is 13 amino acids long. The CDR3 DNA is TGCAGCGTTTTCACCCTCAGCGCAACTGAAGCTTTCTTT. It specifies CSVFTLSATEAFF.

V is TRBV11-2 and J is TRBJ1-6, with a weak D call TRBD1 (5 bases). The CDR3 is 14 amino acids. V was clipped by 4 bases and J by 9 bases, with 13 bases between them. Germline assignment: CDR1 SGHAT and CDR2 FQNNGV. Written as DNA, the CDR3 is TGTGCCAGCAGCTCCTTCGGGGGTGGTTCACCCCTCCACTTT. It specifies CASSSFGGGSPLHF.

The V and J genes are TRBV7-9 and TRBJ1-1, with 8 bases lining up with TRBD1. The germline CDR1 and CDR2 sequences are SEHNR and FQNEAQ (reference sequence). The V segment lost 11 bases and the J segment 1 base; nucleotides outside the gene matches: 3. The CDR3 is 12 residues long. CDR3 in DNA: TGTGCCGGACAGGGAACGAACACTGAAGCTTTCTTT. Translated: CAGQGTNTEAFF.

This chain connects TRBV30 to TRBJ1-4; TRBD1 aligns across 7 bases. Germline V gene sequence: CDR1 GTSNPN, CDR2 SVGIG (reference sequence). The ends lost 0 bases at V and 12 bases at J; junction bases unmatched: 1. The CDR3 is 11 amino acids. In DNA, the CDR3 is TGTGCCTGGAGTGTAGGGACAGAACTGTTTTTT. Protein: CAWSVGTELFF.

The chain couples TRBV6-5 to TRBJ2-3; 9 positions agree with TRBD2. The CDR3 runs 15 residues. Per the germline V gene, CDR1 is MNHEY and CDR2 is SVGAGI. V dropped 5 bases and J dropped 2; count of bases not matched to a gene: 5. The CDR3 spells CASSLSGGPTDTQYF. The CDR3, as DNA: TGTGCCAGCAGTCTTAGCGGGGGCCCCACAGATACGCAGTATTTT.

This CDR3 is CASSVGGSWPQHF. The CDR3 DNA follows: TGTGCCAGCAGCGTAGGAGGGTCTTGGCCCCAGCATTTT. The chain is built from TRBV9 and TRBJ1-5; no firm D call. CDR3 length: 13 residues. Looked up from germline, CDR1 is SGDLS and CDR2 is YYNGEE. V lost 0 bases and J lost 9, with 10 bases in between.

This clone showed up just a few times. The chain employs TRBV13 and TRBJ2-3; D remains ambiguous. Looked up from germline, CDR1 is PRHDT and CDR2 is FYEKMQ (reference sequence). Trimming pared 1 base from V and 8 bases from J, leaving 19 bases between. This CDR3 has 16 amino acids. CDR3 coding DNA: TGTGCCAGCAGCTTAGAGGCAGCCTGGGGTGAGGCTACGCAGTATTTT. Translating it yields CASSLEAAWGEATQYF.

The rearrangement joins TRBV27 to TRBJ2-5; D perhaps matches TRBD1 (5 bases). CDR1 and CDR2 from the germline V gene are MNHEY and SMNVEV (reference sequence). V was trimmed by 3 bases and J by 4 bases, leaving 12 bases between them. The CDR3 is 14 residues long. The DNA for the CDR3 is TGTGCCAGCAGTTTCCTCCACCAGGGAGAGACCCAGTACTTC. Translating gives CASSFLHQGETQYF.

This chain connects TRBV7-9 to TRBJ2-5; possible D gene TRBD1, 5 bases. The germline gives CDR1 SEHNR, CDR2 FQNEAQ (reference sequence). V dropped 3 bases and J dropped 2 bases, with 10 bases sitting between them. The CDR3 length is 14 residues. The CDR3 DNA sequence: TGTGCCAGCAGCTTTGTGACAGAACAAGAGACCCAGTACTTC. Its protein product is CASSFVTEQETQYF.

The table lists this clone with a count of one. CDR3 amino acids: CAWEGRPDYEQYF. CDR3 DNA: TGTGCCTGGGAAGGACGCCCTGACTACGAGCAGTACTTC. The rearrangement uses TRBV30 and TRBJ2-7; no clear D gene. CDR3 size: 13 residues. The V end lost 5 bases, the J end lost 3 bases, and 14 bases lay between the germline ends. The germline CDR1 and CDR2 sequences are GTSNPN and SVGIG (reference sequence). Complete variable domain (other parts from reference TRBV30 and TRBJ2-7): SQTIHQWPATLVQPVGSPLSLECTVEGTSNPNLYWYRQAAGRGLQLLFYSVGIGQISSEVPQNLSASRPQDRQFILSSKKLLLSDSGFYLCAWEGRPDYEQYFGPGTRLTVT.

The V and J genes are TRBV6-5 and TRBJ1-6; D unclear. This CDR3 contains 14 residues. Trimming left V 0 bases short and J 6 bases short, with 6 bases between. CDR1 MNHEY and CDR2 SVGAGI come from the germline V gene. The CDR3 nucleotides are TGTGCCAGCAGTTACTCCAGTCCTAATTCACCCCTCCACTTT. This codes for CASSYSSPNSPLHF.

This clone was seen a few times. V is TRBV29-1 and J is TRBJ2-7, with D hard to call. Germline values: CDR1 SQVTM, CDR2 ANQGSEA. V lost 0 bases, J lost 1 base, and 7 bases lay in between. This CDR3 has 13 amino acids. CDR3 in amino acids: CSVEDQESYEQYF. DNA of the CDR3: TGCAGCGTTGAAGATCAGGAGTCCTACGAGCAGTACTTC.